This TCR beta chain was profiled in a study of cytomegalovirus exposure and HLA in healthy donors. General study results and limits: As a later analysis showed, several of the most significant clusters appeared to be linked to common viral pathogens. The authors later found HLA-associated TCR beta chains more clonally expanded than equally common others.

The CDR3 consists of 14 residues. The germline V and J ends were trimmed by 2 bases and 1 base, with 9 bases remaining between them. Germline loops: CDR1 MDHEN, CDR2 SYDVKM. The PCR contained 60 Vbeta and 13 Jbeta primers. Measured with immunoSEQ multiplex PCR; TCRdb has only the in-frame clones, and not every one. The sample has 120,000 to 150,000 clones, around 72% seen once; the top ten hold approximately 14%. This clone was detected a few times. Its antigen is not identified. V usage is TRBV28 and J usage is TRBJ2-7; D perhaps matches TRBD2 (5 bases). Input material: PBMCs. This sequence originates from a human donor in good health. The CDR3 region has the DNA TGTGCCAGCAGTTTAACCAGCGGATCCTACGAGCAGTACTTC. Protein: CASSLTSGSYEQYF.